The rows below give T cell receptor beta chains drawn from one sample of a study of tumor-infiltrating lymphocytes in primary liver carcinoma. TCRdb independently ran MiXCR on the multiplex PCR reads; one entry per CDR3 protein. The sample shows around 190,000 distinct CDR3 sequences, about 85% of them seen only once. Sequenced: tumor tissue from primary liver carcinoma. The source is a man between 35 and 55 years old with primary liver carcinoma and hepatitis B virus infection. CDR3s include the opening cysteine and the closing phenylalanine or tryptophan. The D gene is left open where the match is weak. Clone size appears in some rows only: once, few, many, or a class for an expanded clone.

D	J	V	size	CDR3	DNA
.	TRBJ1-1	TRBV30	.	CPWSVKGDKEAFF	TGTCCCTGGAGTGTAAAGGGAGATAAAGAAGCTTTCTTT
.	TRBJ2-7	TRBV6-6	.	CASSLARSPIEQYF	TGTGCCAGCAGTTTAGCGAGATCCCCAATCGAGCAGTACTTC
.	TRBJ2-3	TRBV9	few	CASSAGGALTDTQYF	TGTGCCAGCAGCGCTGGGGGGGCGCTCACAGATACGCAGTATTTT
TRBD2	TRBJ2-7	TRBV6-1	few	CASSEEAGGYNEQYF	TGTGCCAGCAGTGAAGAGGCGGGGGGATACAATGAGCAGTACTTC
.	TRBJ1-2	TRBV12-3/TRBV12-4	.	CAIVKEVDGYAF	TGTGCCATCGTAAAGGAGGTCGATGGCTACGCCTTC
TRBD1	TRBJ2-2	TRBV5-1	once	CASSHGTSHTGELLF	TGCGCCAGCAGCCATGGGACATCCCACACAGGGGAGCTGCTTTTT
.	TRBJ1-1	TRBV6-5	once	CVSMSLVAPEAFF	TGTGTCAGCATGAGCCTCGTTGCCCCTGAAGCTTTCTTT
.	TRBJ2-1	TRBV7-2	.	CASSSLTDEQFF	TGTGCCAGCAGCTCCCTCACCGATGAGCAGTTCTTC
.	TRBJ2-1	TRBV6-1	.	CTSSGWKNNEQFF	TGTACCAGCAGTGGGTGGAAAAACAATGAGCAGTTCTTC
TRBD1	TRBJ2-6	TRBV4-3	many	CASSQAGQFRANVLTF	TGCGCCAGCAGCCAAGCGGGACAGTTCCGGGCCAACGTCCTGACTTTC
.	TRBJ2-1	TRBV6-2/TRBV6-3	.	CASRYRGSGYNEQFF	TGTGCCAGCCGTTACCGGGGAAGTGGCTACAACGAGCAGTTCTTC
.	TRBJ1-4	TRBV5-1	.	CASSRDRLTNEKLFF	TGCGCCAGCAGTCGCGACAGACTAACTAATGAAAAACTGTTTTTT
.	TRBJ1-2	TRBV29-1	once	CSVGAPTESQVANYGYTF	TGCAGCGTTGGGGCACCAACAGAATCTCAAGTGGCTAACTATGGCTACACATTC
.	TRBJ2-3	TRBV10-2	.	CASRPISSMADTQYF	TGCGCCAGCAGGCCGATTAGCAGTATGGCAGATACGCAGTATTTT
.	TRBJ2-3	TRBV12-3/TRBV12-4	.	CVSSLSARRDTQYF	TGTGTCAGCAGTTTATCAGCGCGTAGAGATACGCAGTATTTT
.	TRBJ1-6	TRBV6-6	.	CASSSTRILPLHF	TGTGCCAGCAGTTCAACAAGGATTTTACCCCTCCATTTT
.	TRBJ2-1	TRBV11-3	once	CANSLNGNEHFF	TGTGCCAACAGCTTAAATGGCAATGAGCATTTCTTC
.	TRBJ2-1	TRBV12-3/TRBV12-4	.	CTSSLGQNNEHFF	TGTACCAGCAGTCTCGGGCAGAACAATGAGCACTTCTTC
TRBD2	TRBJ2-7	TRBV6-2/TRBV6-3	.	CASSTITSGGYQQYF	TGTGCCAGCAGCACTATCACTAGCGGAGGGTACCAGCAGTACTTC
.	TRBJ1-1	TRBV5-1	.	CASSLSGGYTESFF	TGCGCCAGCAGCTTGTCCGGGGGGTACACTGAATCTTTCTTT
.	TRBJ2-1	TRBV29-1	.	CSVDLCRANTNEQLF	TGTAGCGTTGATCTTTGTAGGGCCAATACCAATGAGCAGCTCTTC
TRBD2	TRBJ2-5	TRBV4-3	.	CASSQAASGRTGETLYF	TGCGCCAGCAGCCAAGCGGCTAGCGGGAGGACTGGCGAGACCCTGTATTTC
TRBD1	TRBJ1-1	TRBV29-1	.	CSVAGGGLITEAFF	TGCAGCGTCGCAGGGGGGGGCCTAATCACTGAAGCTTTCTTT
.	TRBJ1-4	TRBV24-1	many	CATSSTSNEKLFF	TGTGCCACCAGTTCTACTTCTAATGAAAAACTGTTTTTT
TRBD2	TRBJ2-3	TRBV6-1	.	CASIGLAGGPDTQYF	TGTGCCAGCATTGGCCTAGCGGGAGGCCCAGATACGCAGTATTTT
.	TRBJ2-7	TRBV12-3/TRBV12-4	once	CASRPLGSAGLGSYDQYF	TGTGCCAGCAGACCCCTGGGGTCGGCGGGATTGGGCTCCTACGACCAGTATTTC
.	TRBJ2-3	TRBV6-2/TRBV6-3	.	CASSPMREGRQNF	TGTGCCAGTAGCCCCATGCGGGAAGGACGGCAGAATTTT
TRBD2	TRBJ2-7	TRBV6-5	.	CASGSLQSMTSWTDEQYF	TGTGCCAGCGGTTCACTCCAGTCTATGACTAGCTGGACGGACGAGCAGTACTTC
TRBD1	TRBJ2-4	TRBV24-1	.	CAINDSTGGVNIQYF	TGTGCCATCAATGATTCGACAGGGGGGGTGAACATTCAGTACTTC
TRBD2	TRBJ2-3	TRBV7-9	few	CASSSWTSRSPDTQYF	TGTGCCAGCAGCTCCTGGACTAGCAGGAGCCCAGATACCCAGTATTTT
.	TRBJ2-1	TRBV14	.	CASSAVTELVNNEQFF	TGTGCCAGCAGTGCCGTAACGGAATTGGTAAACAATGAGCAGTTCTTC
.	TRBJ2-7	TRBV4-1	.	CVSSQELVGVIVEQYF	TGCGTCAGCAGCCAAGAGTTAGTGGGAGTCATTGTAGAGCAGTACTTC
.	TRBJ1-1	TRBV29-1	.	CSADGGWGMRTEAIF	TGCAGCGCTGACGGGGGGTGGGGAATGAGGACTGAAGCTATCTTT
TRBD1	TRBJ2-5	TRBV29-1	.	CSVEADRGRSETQYF	TGCAGTGTTGAGGCGGACAGGGGGCGATCAGAGACCCAGTACTTC
.	TRBJ2-6	TRBV29-1	once	CSVAWGDSQANVLTF	TGCAGCGTAGCCTGGGGGGACTCTCAGGCCAACGTCCTGACTTTC
.	TRBJ1-5	TRBV7-8	.	CASSLSIGINQPQYF	TGTGCCAGCAGCTTAAGTATCGGGATAAATCAGCCCCAGTACTTT
.	TRBJ2-1	TRBV29-1	.	CGVVRSLQFF	TGCGGCGTTGTAAGGTCGTTGCAGTTCTTC
.	TRBJ2-3	TRBV11-1	.	CASSFGGSSVGACTDTQYF	TGTGCCAGCAGCTTTGGGGGAAGCTCTGTTGGAGCCTGTACAGATACGCAGTATTTT
.	TRBJ2-7	TRBV14	.	CASSQNLDTIEQYF	TGTGCCAGCAGCCAAAATCTCGACACCATTGAGCAGTACTTC
.	TRBJ2-4	TRBV6-6	once	CASRPGHGARNIQYF	TGTGCCAGCAGACCAGGACATGGTGCTAGGAACATTCAGTACTTC
.	TRBJ2-1	TRBV20-1	.	CSATPGALFNNEQFF	TGCAGTGCTACCCCGGGGGCCCTTTTCAACAATGAGCAGTTCTTC
.	TRBJ1-1	TRBV29-1	.	CSVNGAWGMNTEAFF	TGCAGCGTCAACGGGGCTTGGGGGATGAACACTGAAGCTTTCTTT
.	TRBJ1-1	TRBV5-1	.	CAGARGLELMNTEAFF	TGCGCCGGCGCGCGTGGGCTCGAGCTCATGAACACTGAAGCTTTCTTT
.	TRBJ1-1	TRBV29-1	.	CSVEDPGGRAEAIF	TGCAGCGTTGAAGACCCCGGCGGAAGAGCTGAAGCTATCTTT
.	TRBJ2-7	TRBV29-1	.	CSILGRFDIPPSYEQYF	TGCAGCATCCTAGGGCGCTTCGACATACCCCCCTCCTACGAGCAGTACTTC
TRBD2	TRBJ2-4	TRBV10-1	medium-sized	CASSTLAGRTKNIQYF	TGCGCCAGCAGCACACTAGCGGGAAGGACCAAAAACATTCAGTACTTC
.	TRBJ2-1	TRBV11-1	.	CASSPGGPYEQFF	TGTGCGAGCAGCCCTGGTGGTCCATATGAGCAGTTCTTC
.	TRBJ2-5	TRBV19	.	CASSPGWETQYF	TGTGCTTCCTCCCCCGGTTGGGAGACCCAGTACTTC
.	TRBJ2-2	TRBV11-3	.	CASSICANTGELFF	TGTGCCAGCAGCATATGCGCGAACACCGGGGAGCTGTTTTTT
TRBD2	TRBJ2-2	TRBV4-2	.	CASNQEGAGGLTGELFF	TGTGCCAGCAACCAAGAGGGAGCGGGAGGTCTCACCGGGGAGCTGTTTTTT